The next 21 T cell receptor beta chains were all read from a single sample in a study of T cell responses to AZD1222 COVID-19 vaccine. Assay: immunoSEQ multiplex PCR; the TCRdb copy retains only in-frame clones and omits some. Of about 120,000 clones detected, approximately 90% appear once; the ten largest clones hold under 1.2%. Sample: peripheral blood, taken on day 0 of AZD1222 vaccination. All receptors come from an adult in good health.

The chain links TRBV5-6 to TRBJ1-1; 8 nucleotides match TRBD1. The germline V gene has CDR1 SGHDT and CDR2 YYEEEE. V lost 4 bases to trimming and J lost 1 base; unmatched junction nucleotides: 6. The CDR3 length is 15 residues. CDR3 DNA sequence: TGTGCCAGCAGCCAGGGGGCAGGGAGGAACACTGAAGCTTTCTTT. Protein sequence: CASSQGAGRNTEAFF.

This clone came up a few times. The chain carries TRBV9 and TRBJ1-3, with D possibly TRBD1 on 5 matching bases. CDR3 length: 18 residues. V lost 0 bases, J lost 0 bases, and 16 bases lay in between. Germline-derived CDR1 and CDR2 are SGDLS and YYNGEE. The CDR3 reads CASSVVGGGSSSGNTIYF. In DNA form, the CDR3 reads TGTGCCAGCAGCGTAGTCGGTGGGGGAAGTAGCTCTGGAAACACCATATATTTT.

The CDR3, as DNA: TGTGCCAGCAGCCTAAGCGAAGGGGCTCGGGGCTACACCTTC. It encodes CASSLSEGARGYTF. The chain employs TRBV5-5 and TRBJ1-2; D might be TRBD1 (5 bases). V lost 4 bases and J lost 8, with 18 bases in between. The germline CDR1 and CDR2 sequences are SGHKS and YYEKEE (reference sequence). CDR3 length equals 14 residues.

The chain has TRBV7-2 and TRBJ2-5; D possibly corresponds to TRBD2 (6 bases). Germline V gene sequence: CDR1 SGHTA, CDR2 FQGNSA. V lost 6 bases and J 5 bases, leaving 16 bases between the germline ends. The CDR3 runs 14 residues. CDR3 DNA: TGTGCCAGCAGGGGTGGGAGGCAGAGGGAGACCCAGTACTTC. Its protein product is CASRGGRQRETQYF.

In nucleotides, the CDR3 is TGTGCCAGCTCACCAGTGTCAGACTCTGGAAACACCATATATTTT. Translation gives CASSPVSDSGNTIYF. The rearrangement joins TRBV18 to TRBJ1-3; D is undetermined. This CDR3 region has 15 residues. V lost 2 bases to trimming and J lost 0 bases, with 8 bases between them. Germline CDR1 is KGHSH and CDR2 is LQKENI.

The CDR3 bases are TGTGCCATCAGTGATGGACAGGGCCCTGGAGGCAATCAGCCCCAGCATTTT. Protein: CAISDGQGPGGNQPQHF. The rearrangement links TRBV10-3 to TRBJ1-5, with 8 positions matching TRBD1. Germline CDR1 is ENHRY and CDR2 is SYGVKD. The CDR3 spans 17 residues. V trimming: 3 bases; J trimming: 2 bases; junction bases outside the gene matches: 9.

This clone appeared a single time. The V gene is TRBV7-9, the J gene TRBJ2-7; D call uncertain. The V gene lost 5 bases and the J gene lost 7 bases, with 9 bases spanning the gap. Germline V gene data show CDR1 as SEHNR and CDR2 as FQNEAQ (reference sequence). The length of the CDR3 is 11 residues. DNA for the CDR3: TGTGCCAGCAGCGACGGCGTGGAGCAGTACTTC. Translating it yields CASSDGVEQYF.

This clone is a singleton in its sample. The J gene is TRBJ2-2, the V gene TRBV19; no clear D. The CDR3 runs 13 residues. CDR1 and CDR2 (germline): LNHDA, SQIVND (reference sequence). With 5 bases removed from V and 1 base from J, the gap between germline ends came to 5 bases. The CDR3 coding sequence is TGTGCCAGTAGTTTTCTGAACACCGGGGAGCTGTTTTTT. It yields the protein CASSFLNTGELFF.

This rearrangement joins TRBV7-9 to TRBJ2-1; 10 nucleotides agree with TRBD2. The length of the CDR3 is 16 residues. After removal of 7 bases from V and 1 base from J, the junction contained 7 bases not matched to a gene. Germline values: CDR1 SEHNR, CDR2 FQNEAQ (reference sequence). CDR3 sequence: CASTHKREGSYNEQFF. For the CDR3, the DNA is TGTGCCAGCACCCACAAGCGGGAGGGATCCTACAATGAGCAGTTCTTC.

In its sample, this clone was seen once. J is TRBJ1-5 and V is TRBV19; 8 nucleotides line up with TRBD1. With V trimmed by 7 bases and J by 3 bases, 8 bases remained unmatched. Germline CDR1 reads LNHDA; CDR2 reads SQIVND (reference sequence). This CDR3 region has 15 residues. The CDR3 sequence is CASTRQGLYNQPQHF. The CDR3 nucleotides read TGTGCCAGTACTCGACAGGGGTTATACAATCAGCCCCAGCATTTT.

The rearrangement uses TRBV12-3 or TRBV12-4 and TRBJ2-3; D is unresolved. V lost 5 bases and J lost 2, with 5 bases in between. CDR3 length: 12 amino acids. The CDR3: CASSPPTDTQYF. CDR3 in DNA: TGTGCCAGCAGTCCTCCCACAGATACGCAGTATTTT.

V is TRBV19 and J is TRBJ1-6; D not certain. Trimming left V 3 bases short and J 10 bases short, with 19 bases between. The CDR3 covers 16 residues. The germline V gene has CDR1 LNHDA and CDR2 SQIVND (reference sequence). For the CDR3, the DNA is TGTGCCAGTAGTATTCTGCCGACTCTGAGCGGCTCACCCCTCCACTTT. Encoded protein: CASSILPTLSGSPLHF. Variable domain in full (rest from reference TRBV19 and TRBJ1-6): DGGITQSPKYLFRKEGQNVTLSCEQNLNHDAMYWYRQDPGQGLRLIYYSQIVNDFQKGDIAEGYSVSREKKESFPLTVTSAQKNPTAFYLCASSILPTLSGSPLHFGNGTRLTVT.

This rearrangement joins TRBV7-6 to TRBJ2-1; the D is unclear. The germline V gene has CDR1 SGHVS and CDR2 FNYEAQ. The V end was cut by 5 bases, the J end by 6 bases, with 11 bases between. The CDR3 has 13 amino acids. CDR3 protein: CASSPSHLNEQFF. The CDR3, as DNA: TGTGCCAGCAGCCCAAGTCACCTCAATGAGCAGTTCTTC.

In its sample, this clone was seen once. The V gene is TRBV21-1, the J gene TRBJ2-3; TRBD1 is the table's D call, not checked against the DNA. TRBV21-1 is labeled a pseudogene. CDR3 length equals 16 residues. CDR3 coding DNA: TGTGCCAGCAGCAAAATCTGGGCGAGAAGCACAGATACGCAGTATTTT. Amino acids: CASSKIWARSTDTQYF.

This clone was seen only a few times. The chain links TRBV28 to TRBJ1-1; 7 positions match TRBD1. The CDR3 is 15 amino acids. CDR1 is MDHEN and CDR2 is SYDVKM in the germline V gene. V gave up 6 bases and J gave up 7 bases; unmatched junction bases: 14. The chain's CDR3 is CASRYRDTGVYEAFF. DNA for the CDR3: TGTGCCAGCAGATACCGGGATACAGGGGTGTATGAAGCTTTCTTT.

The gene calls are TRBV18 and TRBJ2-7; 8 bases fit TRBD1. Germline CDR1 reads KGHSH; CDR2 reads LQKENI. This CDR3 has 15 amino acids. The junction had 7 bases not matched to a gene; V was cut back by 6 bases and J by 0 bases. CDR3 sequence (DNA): TGTGCCAGCTCCCCAGGGGGCGAAAGCTCCTACGAGCAGTACTTC. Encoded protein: CASSPGGESSYEQYF.

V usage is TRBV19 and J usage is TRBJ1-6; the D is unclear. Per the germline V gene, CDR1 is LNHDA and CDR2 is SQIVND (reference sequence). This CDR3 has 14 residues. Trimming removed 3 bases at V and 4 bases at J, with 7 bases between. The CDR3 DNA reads TGTGCCAGTAGTATCTTCGTGTATAATTCACCCCTCCACTTT. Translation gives CASSIFVYNSPLHF.

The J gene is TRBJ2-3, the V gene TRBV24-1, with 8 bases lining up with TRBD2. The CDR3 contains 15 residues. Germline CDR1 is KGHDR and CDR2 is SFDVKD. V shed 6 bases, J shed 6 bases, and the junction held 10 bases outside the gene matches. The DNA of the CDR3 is TGTGCCACCAGTTTCCAGCGGGAGCCCCGGGATACGCAGTATTTT. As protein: CATSFQREPRDTQYF.

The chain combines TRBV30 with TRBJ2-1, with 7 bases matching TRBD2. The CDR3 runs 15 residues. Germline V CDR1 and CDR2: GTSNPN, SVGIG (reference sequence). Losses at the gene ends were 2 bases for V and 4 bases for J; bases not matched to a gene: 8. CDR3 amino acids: CAWSRASGQYNEQFF. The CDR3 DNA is TGTGCCTGGAGTAGGGCTAGCGGTCAATACAATGAGCAGTTCTTC. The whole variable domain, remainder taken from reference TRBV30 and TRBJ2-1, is SQTIHQWPATLVQPVGSPLSLECTVEGTSNPNLYWYRQAAGRGLQLLFYSVGIGQISSEVPQNLSASRPQDRQFILSSKKLLLSDSGFYLCAWSRASGQYNEQFFGPGTRLTVL.

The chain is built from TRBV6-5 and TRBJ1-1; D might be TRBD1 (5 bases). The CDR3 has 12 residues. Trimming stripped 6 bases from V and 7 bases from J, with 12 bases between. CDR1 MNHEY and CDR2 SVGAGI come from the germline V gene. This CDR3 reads CASSARVIEAFF. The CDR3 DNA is TGTGCCAGCAGCGCCAGGGTTATTGAAGCTTTCTTT.

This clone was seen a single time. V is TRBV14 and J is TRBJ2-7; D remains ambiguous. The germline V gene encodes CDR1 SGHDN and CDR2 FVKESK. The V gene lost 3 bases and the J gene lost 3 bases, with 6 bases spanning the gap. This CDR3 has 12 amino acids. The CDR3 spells CASSHYGYEQYF. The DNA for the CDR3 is TGTGCCAGCAGCCATTATGGCTACGAGCAGTACTTC.